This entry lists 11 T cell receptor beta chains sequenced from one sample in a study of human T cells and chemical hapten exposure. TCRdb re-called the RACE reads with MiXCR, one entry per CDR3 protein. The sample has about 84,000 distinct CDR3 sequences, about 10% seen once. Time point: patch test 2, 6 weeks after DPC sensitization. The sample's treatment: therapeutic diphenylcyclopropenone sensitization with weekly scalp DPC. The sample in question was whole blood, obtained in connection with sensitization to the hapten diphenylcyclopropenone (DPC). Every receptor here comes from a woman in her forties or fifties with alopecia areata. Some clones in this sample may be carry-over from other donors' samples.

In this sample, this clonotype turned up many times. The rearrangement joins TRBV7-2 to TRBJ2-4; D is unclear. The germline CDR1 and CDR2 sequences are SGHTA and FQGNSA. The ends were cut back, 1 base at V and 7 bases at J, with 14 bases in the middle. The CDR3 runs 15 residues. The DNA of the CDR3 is TGTGCCAGCAGCTTAGATTGGATGGCGGCTAACATTCAGTACTTC. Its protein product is CASSLDWMAANIQYF. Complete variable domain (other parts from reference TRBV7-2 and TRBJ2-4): GAGVSQSPSNKVTEKGKDVELRCDPISGHTALYWYRQSLGQGLEFLIYFQGNSAPDKSGLPSDRFSAERTGGSVSTLTIQRTQQEDSAVYLCASSLDWMAANIQYFGAGTRLSVL.

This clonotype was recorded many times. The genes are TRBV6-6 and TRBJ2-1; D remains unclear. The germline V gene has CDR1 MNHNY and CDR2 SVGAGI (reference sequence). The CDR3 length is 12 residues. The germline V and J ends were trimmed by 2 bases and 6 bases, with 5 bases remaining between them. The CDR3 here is CASSYVANEQFF. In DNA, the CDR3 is TGTGCCAGCAGTTACGTGGCCAATGAGCAGTTCTTC.

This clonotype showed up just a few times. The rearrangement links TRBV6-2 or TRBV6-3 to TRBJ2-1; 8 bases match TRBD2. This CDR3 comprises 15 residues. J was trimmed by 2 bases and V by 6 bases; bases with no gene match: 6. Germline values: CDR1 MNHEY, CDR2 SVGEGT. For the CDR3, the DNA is TGTGCCAGCAGACCCTTAGCGGGACCCTACAATGAGCAGTTCTTC. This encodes CASRPLAGPYNEQFF.

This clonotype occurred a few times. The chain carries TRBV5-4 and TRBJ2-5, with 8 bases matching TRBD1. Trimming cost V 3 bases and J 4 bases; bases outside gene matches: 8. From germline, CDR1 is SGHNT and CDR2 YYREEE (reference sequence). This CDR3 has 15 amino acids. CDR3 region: CASSSQGVWRETQYF. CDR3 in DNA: TGTGCCAGCAGCTCACAGGGGGTCTGGCGAGAGACCCAGTACTTC.

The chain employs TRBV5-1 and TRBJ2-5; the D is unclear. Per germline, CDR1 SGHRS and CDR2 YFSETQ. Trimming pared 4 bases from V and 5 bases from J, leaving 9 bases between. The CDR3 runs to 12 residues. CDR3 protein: CASSLAAETQYF. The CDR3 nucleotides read TGCGCCAGCAGCCTTGCAGCCGAGACCCAGTACTTC.

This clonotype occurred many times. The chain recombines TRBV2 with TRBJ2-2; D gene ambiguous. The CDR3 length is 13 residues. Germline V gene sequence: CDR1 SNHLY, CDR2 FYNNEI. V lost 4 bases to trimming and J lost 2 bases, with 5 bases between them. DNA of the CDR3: TGTGCCAGCAGTGTCCCTAACACCGGGGAGCTGTTTTTT. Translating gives CASSVPNTGELFF.

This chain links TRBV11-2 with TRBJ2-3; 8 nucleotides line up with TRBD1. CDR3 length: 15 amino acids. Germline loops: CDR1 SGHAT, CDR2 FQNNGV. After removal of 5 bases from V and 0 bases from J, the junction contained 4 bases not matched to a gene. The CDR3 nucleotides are TGTGCCAGCAGCCGGAACAGGGGGAGCACAGATACGCAGTATTTT. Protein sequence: CASSRNRGSTDTQYF.

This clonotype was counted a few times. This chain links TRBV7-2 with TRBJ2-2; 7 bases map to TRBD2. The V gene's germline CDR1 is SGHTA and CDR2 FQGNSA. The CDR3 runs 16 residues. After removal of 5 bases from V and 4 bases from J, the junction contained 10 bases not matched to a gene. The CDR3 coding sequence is TGTGCCAGCAGCCGGCGAGGCGGGAGAGTCACCGGGGAGCTGTTTTTT. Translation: CASSRRGGRVTGELFF. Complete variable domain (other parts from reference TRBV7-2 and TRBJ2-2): GAGVSQSPSNKVTEKGKDVELRCDPISGHTALYWYRQSLGQGLEFLIYFQGNSAPDKSGLPSDRFSAERTGGSVSTLTIQRTQQEDSAVYLCASSRRGGRVTGELFFGEGSRLTVL.

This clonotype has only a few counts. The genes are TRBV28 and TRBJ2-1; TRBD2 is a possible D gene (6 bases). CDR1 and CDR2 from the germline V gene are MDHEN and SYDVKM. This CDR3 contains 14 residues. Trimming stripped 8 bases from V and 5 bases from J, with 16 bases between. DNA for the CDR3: TGTGCCAGCGCAAACGGGGGACCTCACAATGAGCAGTTCTTC. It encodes CASANGGPHNEQFF.

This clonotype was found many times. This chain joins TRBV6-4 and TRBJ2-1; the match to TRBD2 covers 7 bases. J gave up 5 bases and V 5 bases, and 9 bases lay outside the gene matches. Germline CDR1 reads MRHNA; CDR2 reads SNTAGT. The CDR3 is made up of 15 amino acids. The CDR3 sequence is CASSQTSATHNEQFF. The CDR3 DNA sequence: TGTGCCAGCAGTCAAACTAGCGCGACCCACAATGAGCAGTTCTTC.

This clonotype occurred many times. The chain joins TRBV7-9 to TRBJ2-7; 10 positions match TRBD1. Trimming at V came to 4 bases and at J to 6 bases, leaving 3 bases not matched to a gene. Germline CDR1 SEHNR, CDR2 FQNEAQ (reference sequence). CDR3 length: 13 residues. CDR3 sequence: CASSSTGGAEQYF. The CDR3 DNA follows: TGTGCCAGCAGCTCGACAGGGGGCGCCGAGCAGTACTTC.